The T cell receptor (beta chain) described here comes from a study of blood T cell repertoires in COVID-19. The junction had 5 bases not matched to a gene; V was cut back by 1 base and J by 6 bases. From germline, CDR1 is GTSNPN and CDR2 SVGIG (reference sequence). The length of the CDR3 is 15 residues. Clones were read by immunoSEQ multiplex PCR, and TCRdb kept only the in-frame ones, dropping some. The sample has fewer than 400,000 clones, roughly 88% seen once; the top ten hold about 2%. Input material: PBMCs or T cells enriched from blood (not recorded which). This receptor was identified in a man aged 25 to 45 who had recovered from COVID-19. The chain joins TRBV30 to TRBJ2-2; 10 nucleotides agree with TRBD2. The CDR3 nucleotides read TGTGCCTGGAGTGATTCGAGCGGGGGGGCCGGGGAGCTGTTTTTT. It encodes CAWSDSSGGAGELFF.